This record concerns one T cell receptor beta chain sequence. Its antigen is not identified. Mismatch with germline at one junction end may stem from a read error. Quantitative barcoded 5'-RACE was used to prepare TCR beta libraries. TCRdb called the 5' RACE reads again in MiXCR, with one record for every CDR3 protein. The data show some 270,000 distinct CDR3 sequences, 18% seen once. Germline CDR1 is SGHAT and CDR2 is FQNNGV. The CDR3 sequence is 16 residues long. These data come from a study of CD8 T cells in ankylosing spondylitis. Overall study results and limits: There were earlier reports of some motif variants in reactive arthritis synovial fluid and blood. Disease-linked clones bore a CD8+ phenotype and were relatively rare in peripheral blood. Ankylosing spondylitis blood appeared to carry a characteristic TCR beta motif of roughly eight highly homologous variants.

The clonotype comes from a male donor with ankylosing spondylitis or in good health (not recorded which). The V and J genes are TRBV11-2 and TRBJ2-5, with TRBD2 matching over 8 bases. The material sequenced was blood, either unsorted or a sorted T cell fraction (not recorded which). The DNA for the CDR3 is TGTGCCAGCAGATTAGGGCGGGGGGCACGTCAAGAGACCCAGTACTTC. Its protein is CASRLGRGARQETQYF.